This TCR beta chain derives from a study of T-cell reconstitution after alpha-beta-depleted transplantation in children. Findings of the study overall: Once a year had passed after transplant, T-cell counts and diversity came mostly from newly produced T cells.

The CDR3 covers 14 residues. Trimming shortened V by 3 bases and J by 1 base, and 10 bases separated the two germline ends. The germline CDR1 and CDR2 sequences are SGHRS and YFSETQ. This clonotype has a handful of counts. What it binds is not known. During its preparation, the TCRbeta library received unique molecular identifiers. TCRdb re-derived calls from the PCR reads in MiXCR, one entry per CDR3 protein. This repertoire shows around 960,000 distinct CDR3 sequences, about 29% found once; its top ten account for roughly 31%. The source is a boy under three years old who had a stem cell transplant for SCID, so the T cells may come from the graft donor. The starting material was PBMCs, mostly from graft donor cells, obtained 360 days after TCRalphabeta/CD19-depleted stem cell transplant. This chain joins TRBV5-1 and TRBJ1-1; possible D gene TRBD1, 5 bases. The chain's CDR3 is CASSSGPPNTEAFF. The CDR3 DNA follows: TGCGCCAGCAGCTCGGGACCTCCGAACACTGAAGCTTTCTTT.